The present T cell receptor beta chain was sequenced within a study of blood T cell repertoires in COVID-19. Assay: immunoSEQ multiplex PCR; the TCRdb copy retains only in-frame clones and omits some. The sample carries 240,000 or so clones, about 86% recorded once. J gave up 3 bases and V 4 bases, and 5 bases lay outside the gene matches. This CDR3 contains 17 residues. CDR1 and CDR2 (germline): MGHRA, YSYEKL. The sequencing sample was made of peripheral blood. The chain is built from TRBV4-1 and TRBJ1-6; 11 positions agree with TRBD1. The receptor was derived from a woman of 80 years or more with acute or convalescent COVID-19. CDR3 bases: TGCGCCAGCAGCCGGCGGACAGGGGGCCTCTATAATTCACCCCTCCACTTT. This encodes CASSRRTGGLYNSPLHF.